The 2 T cell receptor beta chains reported below all come from one sample, sequenced in a study of T cell changes during pregnancy in multiple sclerosis. TCRdb's table, derived via immunoSEQ multiplex PCR, lists solely in-frame clones and lacks some. Among roughly 90,000 clones listed, around 90% were seen once. The sample consisted of peripheral blood, taken before pregnancy. These receptor sequences come from a female donor with multiple sclerosis, enrolled in a pregnancy study.

This sequence joins TRBV19 and TRBJ2-4; no definite D call. Looked up from germline, CDR1 is LNHDA and CDR2 is SQIVND (reference sequence). The CDR3 has 14 amino acids. V was cut by 5 bases and J by 0 bases, with 8 bases left in between. This CDR3 is CASSSQLAKNIQYF. The CDR3 coding sequence is TGTGCCAGTAGTTCCCAGTTAGCCAAAAACATTCAGTACTTC.

The genes are TRBV6-1 and TRBJ1-5, with a weak D call TRBD1 (6 bases). This CDR3 is built from 15 residues. From germline, CDR1 is MNHNS and CDR2 SASEGT. V was shortened by 1 base and J by 8 bases, with 15 bases between the two germline ends. CDR3 in amino acids: CASSEGTERIKPQHF. The CDR3 DNA sequence: TGTGCCAGCAGTGAAGGGACAGAGAGGATCAAGCCCCAGCATTTT.